One and the same sample provided the 13 T cell receptor beta chains below, sequenced in a study of technical replicates of blood from four donors. Some clones are missing from TCRdb's copy, which holds only in-frame ones; the method was immunoSEQ multiplex PCR. This sample yields 60,000 to 85,000 clones, of which about 91% are seen a single time; 0.3% to 0.45% belongs to the top ten. Sequenced material: T cells isolated from PBMCs. These TCRs come from a human donor in good health.

The chain combines TRBV6-4 with TRBJ2-1; 7 nucleotides match TRBD1. Germline lookup yields CDR1 MRHNA and CDR2 SNTAGT. J was trimmed by 3 bases and V by 4 bases; bases with no gene match: 6. The CDR3 totals 15 residues. As DNA, the CDR3 is TGTGCCAGCAGTGCCCTGGACAGGCTCTACAATGAGCAGTTCTTC. This translates into CASSALDRLYNEQFF.

The J gene is TRBJ1-4, the V gene TRBV7-9, with unresolved D. This CDR3 is built from 15 residues. CDR1 is SEHNR and CDR2 is FQNEAQ in the germline V gene (reference sequence). V was pared by 5 bases and J by 0 bases, with 10 bases between. CDR3 in amino acids: CASSVGDPTNEKLFF. The CDR3 nucleotides read TGTGCCAGCAGCGTGGGAGATCCAACTAATGAAAAACTGTTTTTT.

CDR3 protein: CASQSAGEQYF. DNA for the CDR3: TGTGCCAGCCAGAGTGCGGGAGAGCAGTACTTC. The chain joins TRBV2 to TRBJ2-7, with D tentatively TRBD2 (6 bases). CDR1 and CDR2 (germline): SNHLY, FYNNEI. With 8 bases removed from V and 7 bases from J, the gap between germline ends came to 12 bases. The CDR3 is 11 residues long.

The rearrangement links TRBV30 to TRBJ2-3; D remains ambiguous. This CDR3 contains 13 residues. Trimming took 3 bases from V and 1 from J, leaving 8 bases between them. Germline CDR1 reads GTSNPN; CDR2 reads SVGIG (reference sequence). The CDR3 bases are TGTGCCTGGAGCCCTACAGGCACAGATACGCAGTATTTT. Translating gives CAWSPTGTDTQYF.

The chain recombines TRBV7-6 with TRBJ2-7, with 10 bases matching TRBD2. With V trimmed by 3 bases and J by 3 bases, 5 bases remained unmatched. CDR1 and CDR2 (germline): SGHVS, FNYEAQ. The CDR3 is 15 amino acids. CDR3 region: CASSLLAGVGYEQYF. The CDR3 DNA is TGTGCCAGCAGCTTGCTAGCGGGAGTAGGCTACGAGCAGTACTTC.

This chain connects TRBV6-1 to TRBJ2-3, with D maybe TRBD2 (6 bases). This CDR3 spans 16 amino acids. V lost 1 base to trimming and J lost 3 bases, with 14 bases between them. Germline V gene sequence: CDR1 MNHNS, CDR2 SASEGT. The CDR3 region is CASSEDGGFITDTQYF. CDR3 bases: TGTGCCAGCAGTGAAGATGGGGGGTTTATTACAGATACGCAGTATTTT.

The rearrangement uses TRBV7-9 and TRBJ2-3, with D perhaps matching TRBD2 (5 bases). Germline CDR1 and CDR2: SEHNR and FQNEAQ (reference sequence). The V and J ends lost 4 bases and 6 bases respectively, with 8 bases between them. The CDR3 sequence is 12 residues long. CDR3 DNA sequence: TGTGCCAGCAGCTCTTCGGGGGATACGCAGTATTTT. Translation: CASSSSGDTQYF.

The V and J genes are TRBV30 and TRBJ1-1; TRBD1 matches 11 bases. In germline, CDR1 is GTSNPN, CDR2 SVGIG (reference sequence). V lost 4 bases, J lost 4 bases, and 5 bases stayed unmatched. This CDR3 comprises 14 residues. Here the CDR3 DNA reads TGTGCCTGGACCGCCGGGACAGGGGGCACTGAAGCTTTCTTT. Residues: CAWTAGTGGTEAFF.

The chain is built from TRBV29-1 and TRBJ2-7; D might be TRBD2 (7 bases). The V and J ends lost 4 bases and 2 bases respectively, with 12 bases between them. Germline V gives CDR1 SQVTM, CDR2 ANQGSEA. The CDR3 is 13 amino acids. This CDR3 reads CSVGEGGAYEQYF. CDR3 nucleotide sequence: TGCAGCGTTGGGGAAGGGGGGGCCTACGAGCAGTACTTC.

The chain employs TRBV14 and TRBJ1-2, with 7 bases lining up with TRBD1. This CDR3 is built from 14 residues. Germline V gene data show CDR1 as SGHDN and CDR2 as FVKESK. V lost 4 bases, J lost 7 bases, and 9 bases stayed unmatched. The CDR3 DNA sequence: TGTGCCAGCAGCCCTTTGAGGGGGCTATTTGGCTACACCTTC. Its translation: CASSPLRGLFGYTF.

This clone was counted between two and nine times. The rearrangement uses TRBV4-1 and TRBJ1-1, with TRBD1 as a possible D gene (5 bases). Germline V gene data show CDR1 as MGHRA and CDR2 as YSYEKL. The CDR3 contains 15 residues. Trimming cost V 0 bases and J 5 bases, with 13 bases left between them. The CDR3 sequence: CASSQDSREATEAFF. Written as DNA, the CDR3 is TGCGCCAGCAGCCAAGATTCCAGGGAGGCGACTGAAGCTTTCTTT.

This chain joins TRBV29-1 and TRBJ2-1, with TRBD2 identical over 12 bases. Germline values: CDR1 SQVTM, CDR2 ANQGSEA. CDR3 length equals 16 residues. Losses at the gene ends were 5 bases for V and 4 bases for J; bases not matched to a gene: 9. CDR3 region: CSVRLAGGAQYNEQFF. CDR3 DNA: TGCAGCGTTCGCCTAGCGGGAGGGGCACAGTACAATGAGCAGTTCTTC.

The J gene is TRBJ2-1, the V gene TRBV4-3, with 12 positions matching TRBD2. There are 17 residues in the CDR3. Germline values: CDR1 LGHNA, CDR2 YSLEER. Trimming at V came to 0 bases and at J to 1 base, leaving 1 base not matched to a gene. As DNA, the CDR3 is TGCGCCAGCAGCCAAGATGGGACTAGCGGGTCCTACAATGAGCAGTTCTTC. Amino acid sequence: CASSQDGTSGSYNEQFF.